This is a list of T cell receptor beta chains from one sample in a study of cytomegalovirus exposure and HLA in healthy donors. Profiling relied on immunoSEQ multiplex PCR, and the TCRdb table lists in-frame clones only, not all of them. The sample records tens of thousands of clones, approximately 70% being singletons. Sequencing input: PBMCs. The receptors derive from a male donor in good health and CMV-seropositive. The CDR3 runs from the conserved cysteine through the conserved F or W. The D gene is left open where the match is weak. Not all rows give a size; the values are once, few, many and, for expanded clones, a class.

v_call: TRBV19
j_call: TRBJ2-5
clone_size: NA
cdr3_length: 14
d_call: NA
cdr3_aa: CASSIDRSQETQYF
cdr3_nt: TGTGCCAGTAGTATAGATCGCAGCCAAGAGACCCAGTACTTC

v_call: TRBV19
j_call: TRBJ1-2
clone_size: NA
cdr3_length: 13
d_call: NA
cdr3_aa: CASSMEQGYGYTF
cdr3_nt: TGTGCCAGTAGTATGGAACAGGGTTATGGCTACACCTTC

v_call: TRBV19
j_call: TRBJ1-4
clone_size: NA
cdr3_length: 14
d_call: NA
cdr3_aa: CASSISPSHEKLFF
cdr3_nt: TGTGCCAGTAGTATATCTCCTTCTCATGAAAAACTGTTTTTT

v_call: TRBV7-8
j_call: TRBJ1-1
clone_size: NA
cdr3_length: 14
d_call: NA
cdr3_aa: CASSLQGLNTEAFF
cdr3_nt: TGTGCCAGCAGCTTACAGGGATTGAACACTGAAGCTTTCTTT

v_call: TRBV11-2
j_call: TRBJ2-5
clone_size: NA
cdr3_length: 14
d_call: NA
cdr3_aa: CASSLTQGRETQYF
cdr3_nt: TGTGCCAGCAGCTTGACTCAGGGTAGGGAGACCCAGTACTTC

v_call: TRBV4-3
j_call: TRBJ2-3
clone_size: NA
cdr3_length: 21
d_call: NA
cdr3_aa: CASSQDSRGGTPGGASDTQYF
cdr3_nt: TGCGCCAGCAGCCAAGATAGCAGGGGGGGGACGCCAGGGGGCGCTTCAGATACGCAGTATTTT

v_call: TRBV10-1
j_call: TRBJ2-7
clone_size: once
cdr3_length: 14
d_call: TRBD1
cdr3_aa: CASSETRDRSGQYF
cdr3_nt: TGCGCCAGCAGTGAGACCCGGGACAGGTCTGGGCAGTACTTC

v_call: TRBV18
j_call: TRBJ2-2
clone_size: NA
cdr3_length: 16
d_call: NA
cdr3_aa: CASSPVGHLNTGELFF
cdr3_nt: TGTGCCAGCTCACCTGTCGGACACCTAAACACCGGGGAGCTGTTTTTT

v_call: TRBV6-1
j_call: TRBJ1-3
clone_size: few
cdr3_length: 15
d_call: NA
cdr3_aa: CASSEVGNPGNTIYF
cdr3_nt: TGTGCCAGCAGTGAAGTCGGGAATCCTGGAAACACCATATATTTT

v_call: TRBV7-3
j_call: TRBJ2-1
clone_size: NA
cdr3_length: 16
d_call: NA
cdr3_aa: CASSPTGRGSYNEQFF
cdr3_nt: TGTGCCAGCAGCCCAACGGGCCGGGGTTCCTACAATGAGCAGTTCTTC

v_call: TRBV6-6
j_call: TRBJ2-5
clone_size: NA
cdr3_length: 15
d_call: NA
cdr3_aa: CASSYPRDPQETQYF
cdr3_nt: TGTGCCAGCAGTTATCCCCGGGATCCTCAAGAGACCCAGTACTTC

v_call: TRBV18
j_call: TRBJ2-2
clone_size: once
cdr3_length: 13
d_call: NA
cdr3_aa: CASSPQAARELFF
cdr3_nt: TGTGCCAGCTCACCACAGGCGGCCAGGGAGCTGTTTTTT

v_call: TRBV19
j_call: TRBJ2-7
clone_size: NA
cdr3_length: 15
d_call: NA
cdr3_aa: CASSRQAFNVGEQYF
cdr3_nt: TGTGCCAGTAGTAGACAGGCGTTCAACGTCGGCGAGCAGTACTTC

v_call: TRBV11-2
j_call: TRBJ1-5
clone_size: NA
cdr3_length: 14
d_call: NA
cdr3_aa: CASSRSYGNQPQHF
cdr3_nt: TGTGCCAGCAGCCGCTCCTACGGCAATCAGCCCCAGCATTTT

v_call: TRBV4-1
j_call: TRBJ1-1
clone_size: NA
cdr3_length: 15
d_call: TRBD1
cdr3_aa: CASSAIRQGFTEAFF
cdr3_nt: TGCGCCAGCAGCGCCATTCGACAGGGGTTCACTGAAGCTTTCTTT

v_call: TRBV19
j_call: TRBJ1-1
clone_size: few
cdr3_length: 14
d_call: TRBD1
cdr3_aa: CASSTGQGANEAFF
cdr3_nt: TGTGCCAGTAGTACGGGACAGGGGGCGAATGAAGCTTTCTTT

v_call: TRBV27
j_call: TRBJ2-7
clone_size: NA
cdr3_length: 14
d_call: TRBD1
cdr3_aa: CASSPGGDTYEQYF
cdr3_nt: TGTGCCAGCAGTCCAGGGGGCGACACCTACGAGCAGTACTTC

v_call: TRBV7-5
j_call: TRBJ1-1
clone_size: once
cdr3_length: 12
d_call: NA
cdr3_aa: CASSLVHSEAFF
cdr3_nt: TGTGCCAGCAGCTTAGTCCACAGTGAAGCTTTCTTT

v_call: TRBV5-6
j_call: TRBJ2-7
clone_size: few
cdr3_length: 13
d_call: NA
cdr3_aa: CASSFGARDEQYF
cdr3_nt: TGTGCCAGCAGCTTTGGCGCCAGGGACGAGCAGTACTTC

v_call: TRBV2
j_call: TRBJ1-2
clone_size: NA
cdr3_length: 13
d_call: NA
cdr3_aa: CASRLTSNYGYTF
cdr3_nt: TGTGCCAGCAGGTTGACATCCAACTATGGCTACACCTTC

v_call: TRBV5-1
j_call: TRBJ2-5
clone_size: NA
cdr3_length: 15
d_call: TRBD2
cdr3_aa: CASSLGGRNGETQYF
cdr3_nt: TGCGCCAGCAGCTTGGGCGGGAGGAACGGAGAGACCCAGTACTTC

v_call: TRBV18
j_call: TRBJ1-2
clone_size: few
cdr3_length: 16
d_call: TRBD1
cdr3_aa: CASSHRDRIYNYGYTF
cdr3_nt: TGTGCCAGCTCACACCGGGACAGGATTTATAACTATGGCTACACCTTC

v_call: TRBV5-1
j_call: TRBJ2-5
clone_size: NA
cdr3_length: 18
d_call: TRBD2
cdr3_aa: CASSLGSQGPAGGETQYF
cdr3_nt: TGCGCCAGCAGCTTGGGGTCCCAAGGCCCCGCGGGGGGAGAGACCCAGTACTTC

v_call: TRBV7-2
j_call: TRBJ2-7
clone_size: NA
cdr3_length: 14
d_call: TRBD2
cdr3_aa: CASSYSGISYEQYF
cdr3_nt: TGTGCCAGCAGTTATAGCGGGATCTCCTACGAGCAGTACTTC

v_call: TRBV19
j_call: TRBJ1-1
clone_size: few
cdr3_length: 12
d_call: NA
cdr3_aa: CASSIGATEAFF
cdr3_nt: TGTGCCAGTAGTATAGGGGCCACTGAAGCTTTCTTT

v_call: TRBV4-3
j_call: TRBJ2-4
clone_size: NA
cdr3_length: 16
d_call: NA
cdr3_aa: CASSQDLGASKNIQYF
cdr3_nt: TGCGCCAGCAGCCAAGATCTGGGCGCTTCCAAAAACATTCAGTACTTC

v_call: TRBV2
j_call: TRBJ2-3
clone_size: few
cdr3_length: 13
d_call: NA
cdr3_aa: CASSEGHIPTQYF
cdr3_nt: TGTGCCAGCAGTGAAGGTCACATTCCTACGCAGTATTTT

v_call: TRBV2
j_call: TRBJ1-1
clone_size: NA
cdr3_length: 15
d_call: NA
cdr3_aa: CASSQPATVNTEAFF
cdr3_nt: TGTGCCAGCAGTCAGCCCGCGACAGTGAACACTGAAGCTTTCTTT

v_call: TRBV5-1
j_call: TRBJ2-7
clone_size: NA
cdr3_length: 18
d_call: TRBD1
cdr3_aa: CASSPGTAQRVFSYEQYF
cdr3_nt: TGCGCCAGCAGCCCCGGGACAGCCCAGAGGGTTTTCTCCTACGAGCAGTACTTC

v_call: TRBV5-5
j_call: TRBJ2-5
clone_size: few
cdr3_length: 15
d_call: TRBD2
cdr3_aa: CASSLTLAGQETQYF
cdr3_nt: TGTGCCAGCAGCTTGACACTAGCGGGACAAGAGACCCAGTACTTC

v_call: TRBV11-3
j_call: TRBJ2-6
clone_size: few
cdr3_length: 15
d_call: NA
cdr3_aa: CASSLGYSGANVLTF
cdr3_nt: TGTGCCAGCAGCTTAGGTTACTCTGGGGCCAACGTCCTGACTTTC

v_call: TRBV11-2
j_call: TRBJ2-1
clone_size: few
cdr3_length: 12
d_call: NA
cdr3_aa: CASSFMGHEQFF
cdr3_nt: TGTGCCAGCAGCTTCATGGGCCATGAGCAGTTCTTC

v_call: TRBV5-5
j_call: TRBJ2-7
clone_size: few
cdr3_length: 16
d_call: NA
cdr3_aa: CASSLGEGDPAYEQYF
cdr3_nt: TGTGCCAGCAGCTTGGGGGAGGGGGACCCAGCCTACGAGCAGTACTTC

v_call: TRBV7-2
j_call: TRBJ2-5
clone_size: NA
cdr3_length: 15
d_call: NA
cdr3_aa: CASSLGSGERGTQYF
cdr3_nt: TGTGCCAGCAGCTTAGGAAGTGGGGAACGGGGGACCCAGTACTTC

v_call: TRBV4-3
j_call: TRBJ2-4
clone_size: NA
cdr3_length: 16
d_call: NA
cdr3_aa: CASSQDSAVTKNIQYF
cdr3_nt: TGCGCCAGCAGCCAAGATTCGGCGGTTACTAAAAACATTCAGTACTTC

v_call: TRBV5-1
j_call: TRBJ2-5
clone_size: NA
cdr3_length: 14
d_call: TRBD2
cdr3_aa: CASSRSGGQETQYF
cdr3_nt: TGCGCCAGCAGCCGGAGCGGGGGCCAAGAGACCCAGTACTTC

v_call: TRBV11-2
j_call: TRBJ2-3
clone_size: NA
cdr3_length: 15
d_call: NA
cdr3_aa: CASSPGQIPGDTQYF
cdr3_nt: TGTGCCAGCAGCCCCGGACAGATTCCAGGAGATACGCAGTATTTT

v_call: TRBV2
j_call: TRBJ2-5
clone_size: NA
cdr3_length: 16
d_call: TRBD2
cdr3_aa: CASSASGRGGMKTQYF
cdr3_nt: TGTGCCAGCAGCGCTAGCGGGAGGGGGGGGATGAAGACCCAGTACTTC

v_call: TRBV18
j_call: TRBJ1-3
clone_size: NA
cdr3_length: 15
d_call: NA
cdr3_aa: CASFPLTDGGNTIYF
cdr3_nt: TGTGCCAGCTTTCCCCTGACAGACGGTGGAAACACCATATATTTT

v_call: TRBV27
j_call: TRBJ1-5
clone_size: few
cdr3_length: 15
d_call: TRBD1
cdr3_aa: CASRGHQGVNQPQHF
cdr3_nt: TGTGCCAGCAGGGGACATCAGGGGGTCAATCAGCCCCAGCATTTT

v_call: TRBV2
j_call: TRBJ1-2
clone_size: NA
cdr3_length: 17
d_call: TRBD1
cdr3_aa: CASSLTRNRDRGFGYTF
cdr3_nt: TGTGCCAGCAGCCTCACTAGAAATCGGGACAGGGGATTTGGCTACACCTTC

v_call: TRBV7-2
j_call: TRBJ2-2
clone_size: few
cdr3_length: 14
d_call: NA
cdr3_aa: CASKTVGNTGELFF
cdr3_nt: TGTGCCAGCAAAACTGTGGGCAACACCGGGGAGCTGTTTTTT

v_call: TRBV18
j_call: TRBJ2-7
clone_size: NA
cdr3_length: 16
d_call: TRBD1
cdr3_aa: CASSPIGTAVSYEQYF
cdr3_nt: TGTGCCAGCTCTCCTATCGGGACAGCGGTTTCCTACGAGCAGTACTTC

v_call: TRBV29-1
j_call: TRBJ2-3
clone_size: NA
cdr3_length: 11
d_call: NA
cdr3_aa: CSGSLDDTQYF
cdr3_nt: TGCAGCGGCTCACTAGATGATACGCAGTATTTT

v_call: TRBV30
j_call: TRBJ2-7
clone_size: NA
cdr3_length: 16
d_call: TRBD2
cdr3_aa: CAWSASRTSGGGEQYF
cdr3_nt: TGTGCCTGGAGTGCGAGCAGGACTAGCGGGGGGGGCGAGCAGTACTTC

v_call: TRBV19
j_call: TRBJ2-7
clone_size: NA
cdr3_length: 11
d_call: NA
cdr3_aa: CASSPGSEQYF
cdr3_nt: TGTGCCAGTAGTCCCGGGTCCGAGCAGTACTTC

v_call: TRBV4-2
j_call: TRBJ2-3
clone_size: NA
cdr3_length: 16
d_call: TRBD2
cdr3_aa: CASSQELAGGTDTQYF
cdr3_nt: TGTGCCAGCAGCCAAGAATTAGCGGGAGGCACAGATACGCAGTATTTT

v_call: TRBV14
j_call: TRBJ2-7
clone_size: NA
cdr3_length: 15
d_call: TRBD1
cdr3_aa: CASSQGGQGAYEQYF
cdr3_nt: TGTGCCAGCAGCCAAGGGGGGCAGGGGGCCTACGAGCAGTACTTC

v_call: TRBV18
j_call: TRBJ1-2
clone_size: NA
cdr3_length: 15
d_call: TRBD1
cdr3_aa: CASSPPTGTLHGYTF
cdr3_nt: TGTGCCAGCTCACCACCGACAGGGACCCTCCATGGCTACACCTTC

v_call: TRBV2
j_call: TRBJ1-5
clone_size: NA
cdr3_length: 13
d_call: TRBD1
cdr3_aa: CASSEQGGQPQHF
cdr3_nt: TGTGCCAGCAGTGAACAGGGGGGACAGCCCCAGCATTTT

v_call: TRBV4-3
j_call: TRBJ2-7
clone_size: NA
cdr3_length: 15
d_call: NA
cdr3_aa: CASSQEGSSSYEQYF
cdr3_nt: TGCGCCAGCAGCCAAGAGGGCTCGTCCTCCTACGAGCAGTACTTC

v_call: TRBV7-2
j_call: TRBJ1-1
clone_size: NA
cdr3_length: 14
d_call: NA
cdr3_aa: CASSSQALNTEAFF
cdr3_nt: TGTGCCAGCAGCTCACAGGCCCTGAACACTGAAGCTTTCTTT

v_call: TRBV9
j_call: TRBJ1-2
clone_size: few
cdr3_length: 14
d_call: TRBD1
cdr3_aa: CASSVRDRVHGYTF
cdr3_nt: TGTGCCAGCAGCGTACGCGACAGGGTACATGGCTACACCTTC